This T cell receptor beta chain originates from a study of blood T cell repertoires in COVID-19. Looking at the study overall: Some COVID-19 samples were acute and others convalescent; all came from the United States, Italy and Spain.

Per the germline V gene, CDR1 is MNHNS and CDR2 is SASEGT. Losses at the gene ends were 2 bases for V and 5 bases for J; bases not matched to a gene: 7. The CDR3 extends over 15 amino acids. In the study's own analysis: Estimation of nucleated cell counts was performed using reference gene primer amplification. Assay used: immunoSEQ multiplex PCR; TCRdb lists only in-frame clones, some missing. V and J calls and clone size are given by that table; D and trimming were obtained from the DNA. The sample has 240,000 or so clones; roughly four fifths are singletons. The sample consisted of peripheral blood. This sequence joins TRBV6-1 and TRBJ1-2; 8 bases map to TRBD1. This clonotype was sampled from a man aged 25-45 years who had recovered from COVID-19. CDR3 coding DNA: TGTGCCAGCAGTGAACAGGGGGCCTCTGGGTATGGCTACACCTTC. Its translation: CASSEQGASGYGYTF.